Listed below are T cell receptor beta chains from one sample, sequenced in a study of T cell responses to AZD1222 COVID-19 vaccine. This table comes from immunoSEQ multiplex PCR, and its TCRdb copy is limited to in-frame clones, with some not included. This table has approximately 110,000 clones, around 88% appearing once. The sequencing used peripheral blood, collected on day 0 of AZD1222 vaccination. These receptors were obtained from an adult in good health. The CDR3 runs from the conserved cysteine through the conserved F or W. The order of the fields is clone size, D gene, J gene, V gene, CDR3 length, CDR3 DNA, CDR3 protein. A D gene is named only where the DNA matches it firmly. A clone size is listed for some rows: how often the clone was seen (once, few, many), or a class if it is expanded.

NA NA TRBJ1-6 TRBV6-1 16 TGTGCCAGCAGTGAACTATCCCGGGTTGCGGGGACGGGCGTCCACTTT CASSELSRVAGTGVHF
NA NA TRBJ1-4 TRBV4-2 17 TGTGCCAGCAGCCAAGATCGCTTGGGGGCCGGTGGGGAAAAACTGTTTTTT CASSQDRLGAGGEKLFF
few TRBD2 TRBJ2-7 TRBV12-5 15 TGTGCTAGTGGTTTGGGTAGCGGGGGCTACTACGAGCAGTACTTC CASGLGSGGYYEQYF
NA NA TRBJ1-1 TRBV19 15 TGTGCCAGTAGTTACTGGGGCGCGGGTTGCACTGAAGCTTTCTTT CASSYWGAGCTEAFF
NA TRBD1 TRBJ1-6 TRBV14 15 TGTGCCAGCAGCCAAGTAGGGACAGGGGGCGCGGCCCTCCACTTT CASSQVGTGGAALHF
NA NA TRBJ2-7 TRBV3-1/TRBV3-2 15 TGTGCCAGCGGACCAGTCATCACAGCTAGAAACGAGCAGTACTTC CASGPVITARNEQYF
NA NA TRBJ2-5 TRBV7-9 12 TGTGCCAGCAGCGGGGGCGTAGAGACCCAGTACTTC CASSGGVETQYF
NA NA TRBJ2-6 TRBV21-1 17 TGTGCCAGCAGCAAATACGGTGGGTTGTCTGGGGCCAACGTCCTGACTTTC CASSKYGGLSGANVLTF
NA NA TRBJ1-5 TRBV12-3/TRBV12-4 12 TGTGCCAGCGCGGGGAACAATCAGCCCCAGCATTTT CASAGNNQPQHF
few NA TRBJ2-3 TRBV19 10 TGTGCCAGTCCGGAGGATACGCAGTATTTT CASPEDTQYF
NA NA TRBJ1-3 TRBV19 14 TGTGCCAGTAGTATAGCCCTGGATGGAAACACCATATATTTT CASSIALDGNTIYF
NA NA TRBJ1-3 TRBV18 16 TGTGCCAGCTCACCCGACGTGGCAGCCTCTGGAAACACCATATATTTT CASSPDVAASGNTIYF
NA TRBD1 TRBJ1-1 TRBV19 14 TGTGCCAGTAGTTCCGGGACAGGGTACACTGAAGCTTTCTTT CASSSGTGYTEAFF
NA TRBD1 TRBJ1-1 TRBV28 11 TGTGCCAGCAGATGGACAGGAGAAGCTTTCTTT CASRWTGEAFF
NA NA TRBJ1-1 TRBV2 14 TGTGCCAGCAGTCCGCCTGGGGGGAACACTGAAGCTTTCTTT CASSPPGGNTEAFF
NA TRBD1 TRBJ1-6 TRBV18 14 TGTGCCAGCTCCCGCGACAGGGACGGTTCACCCCTCCACTTT CASSRDRDGSPLHF
NA NA TRBJ2-1 TRBV19 13 TGTGCCAGTAGTATAAGGTGGGGGCTTGAGCAGTTCTTC CASSIRWGLEQFF
once TRBD2 TRBJ2-2 TRBV9 14 TGTGCCAGCAGCGTCCTAGCGGACACCGGGGAGCTGTTTTTT CASSVLADTGELFF
NA NA TRBJ1-1 TRBV3-1/TRBV3-2 14 TGTGCCAGCAGCCAAGTTGGGGTGAACACTGAAGCTTTCTTT CASSQVGVNTEAFF
NA TRBD2 TRBJ2-5 TRBV25-1 17 TGTGCCAGCAGTGAAGGGACTAGCGGGGGGCGGCGGGAGACCCAGTACTTC CASSEGTSGGRRETQYF
NA NA TRBJ2-5 TRBV7-2 14 TGTGCCAGCAGTCCCAGATATAACCAAGAGACCCAGTACTTC CASSPRYNQETQYF
NA NA TRBJ2-5 TRBV4-2 17 TGTGCCAGCAGCCAAGATTCGGGGGCTGGGCTAACGGAGACCCAGTACTTC CASSQDSGAGLTETQYF
NA NA TRBJ1-4 TRBV7-8 14 TGTGCCAGCAGCCCAGGGACATTTAATGAAAAACTGTTTTTT CASSPGTFNEKLFF
NA NA TRBJ1-5 TRBV10-2 14 TGCGCCAGCGCGACCGCGGGCAGCAATCAGCCCCAGCATTTT CASATAGSNQPQHF
NA NA TRBJ2-7 TRBV9 14 TGTGCCAGCAGCGTAGGCAGGGGTGGTTACGAGCAGTACTTC CASSVGRGGYEQYF
NA NA TRBJ1-6 TRBV5-4 16 TGTGCCAGCAGCTCCGGGACAAACCGAAATAATTCACCCCTCCACTTT CASSSGTNRNNSPLHF
few NA TRBJ2-7 TRBV19 11 TGTGCCACAGAAGATCGGGGGCGAGTTAACTTC CATEDRGRVNF